The source of this T cell receptor beta chain is a study of control samples from healthy donors and cancer patients. The V gene lost 3 bases and the J gene lost 0 bases, with 20 bases spanning the gap. The CDR3 sequence is 19 residues long. CDR1 is LGHNT, CDR2 FRNRAP, per germline. Some clones are missing from TCRdb's copy, which holds only in-frame ones; the method was immunoSEQ multiplex PCR. The sample includes more than 100,000 clones, 75% to 90% seen only once; the top ten take approximately 20%. Specimen: PBMCs. The receptor's source is a man between 60 and 75 years old with lung cancer. This rearrangement joins TRBV12-5 to TRBJ1-4; unclear D gene. CDR3 nucleotides: TGTGCTAGTGGTTTAACACCTGATGGGGTATTTGCAACTAATGAAAAACTGTTTTTT. It specifies CASGLTPDGVFATNEKLFF. The full variable domain, with the rest looked up from reference TRBV12-5 and TRBJ1-4, is DARVTQTPRHKVTEMGQEVTMRCQPILGHNTVFWYRQTMMQGLELLAYFRNRAPLDDSGMPKDRFSAEMPDATLATLKIQPSEPRDSAVYFCASGLTPDGVFATNEKLFFGSGTQLSVL.